A single sample gave rise to the 10 T cell receptor beta chains below, sequenced in a study of vaccination and CD4 T cells after COVID-19. Their antigens remain unidentified. The sample's treatment: roughly nine-day PBMC culture with coronavirus spike peptide pools or control peptides (ViraFEST assay). Prior to the COVID-19 pandemic (2011-2018), the unexposed donor's CD4+ T cells were collected. Researchers used the Oncomine TCR Beta short-read assay to sequence DNA from cultured CD4+ T cells. Using its own MiXCR run on the PCR reads, TCRdb lists one record per CDR3 protein. The data contain about 4,600 distinct CDR3 sequences, roughly 60% of them singletons. Sequences were obtained from CD4+ T cells from blood, cultured in vitro. These receptors all come from a human donor in good health.

This chain joins TRBV7-6 and TRBJ1-1; no firm D call. V was clipped by 1 base and J by 1 base, with 7 bases between them. This CDR3 is built from 14 residues. CDR1 and CDR2 from the germline V gene are SGHVS and FNYEAQ. The CDR3 spells CASSLGGENTEAFF. The CDR3 coding sequence is TGTGCCAGCAGCTTAGGCGGGGAGAACACTGAAGCTTTCTTT.

J is TRBJ1-5 and V is TRBV19, with TRBD1 matching over 9 bases. The junction had 4 bases not matched to a gene; V was cut back by 4 bases and J by 6 bases. CDR3 size: 14 residues. Germline CDR1 reads LNHDA; CDR2 reads SQIVND (reference sequence). The CDR3 bases are TGTGCCAGTAGTACCACAGGGGGCGGTCAGCCCCAGCATTTT. Translating gives CASSTTGGGQPQHF. Variable domain in full (rest from reference TRBV19 and TRBJ1-5): DGGITQSPKYLFRKEGQNVTLSCEQNLNHDAMYWYRQDPGQGLRLIYYSQIVNDFQKGDIAEGYSVSREKKESFPLTVTSAQKNPTAFYLCASSTTGGGQPQHFGDGTRLSIL.

A single count supports this clonotype. The chain has TRBV11-2 and TRBJ2-3; 13 positions agree with TRBD2. The CDR3 sequence is 17 residues long. J was trimmed by 6 bases and V by 1 base; bases with no gene match: 7. CDR1 is SGHAT, CDR2 FQNNGV, per germline. CDR3 loop: CASSLGRTSGGGDTQYF. The DNA of the CDR3 is TGTGCCAGCAGCTTAGGGCGGACTAGCGGGGGAGGGGATACGCAGTATTTT.

As regards this clonotype: One end of the junction varies from germline; a read error may be responsible. The chain joins TRBV7-2 to TRBJ1-5; D is perhaps TRBD1 (5 bases). The CDR3 has 15 residues. Germline CDR1 is SGHTA and CDR2 is FQGNSA. CDR3: CASSFGTALNQAQHF. In DNA form, the CDR3 reads TGTGCCAGCAGCTTCGGGACCGCCCTAAATCAGGCCCAGCATTTT.

DNA for the CDR3: TGCGCCAGCAGCCGGCTGGCTTCGGAGACCCAGTACTTC. Translated: CASSRLASETQYF. This chain connects TRBV4-1 to TRBJ2-5; D is undetermined. Trimming removed 4 bases from V and 5 bases from J, with 11 bases in between. Germline V CDR1 and CDR2: MGHRA, YSYEKL. This CDR3 has 13 residues.

In this sample, this clonotype turned up a few times. This chain joins TRBV6-2 or TRBV6-3 and TRBJ1-5; the D gene is possibly TRBD1 (6 bases). The V and J ends lost 6 bases and 7 bases respectively, with 13 bases between them. Germline CDR1 reads MNHEY; CDR2 reads SVGEGT. This CDR3 region has 13 residues. CDR3 bases: TGTGCCAGCAGCCGTACGACAGGCCAGCCCCAGCATTTT. Its translation is CASSRTTGQPQHF.

In its sample, this clonotype was seen a few times. This chain uses TRBV15 with TRBJ1-3, with no clear D. Germline CDR1 reads LNHNV; CDR2 reads YYDKDF (reference sequence). With 2 bases removed from V and 4 bases from J, the gap between germline ends came to 6 bases. The CDR3 extends over 13 amino acids. CDR3 sequence (DNA): TGTGCCACCAGCAGAAGAGTGGGAAACACCATATATTTT. It encodes CATSRRVGNTIYF.

The chain couples TRBV27 to TRBJ2-3; D may match TRBD1 or TRBD2 (6 bases each). V lost 6 bases, J lost 4 bases, and 14 bases lay in between. This CDR3 contains 14 residues. Per the germline V gene, CDR1 is MNHEY and CDR2 is SMNVEV (reference sequence). The CDR3, as DNA: TGTGCCAGCAGGGGCAGGGGAGGAGCAGATACGCAGTATTTT. It translates to CASRGRGGADTQYF.

This chain uses TRBV7-2 with TRBJ1-5; no firm D call. V lost 1 base and J 0 bases, leaving 7 bases between the germline ends. CDR1 SGHTA and CDR2 FQGNSA come from the germline V gene. CDR3 length: 15 residues. The chain's CDR3 is CASSLDSHSNQPQHF. The CDR3 nucleotides are TGTGCCAGCAGCTTAGACAGTCATAGCAATCAGCCCCAGCATTTT.

This clonotype occurred a few times. The chain combines TRBV28 with TRBJ1-1; D is ambiguous. The germline V gene has CDR1 MDHEN and CDR2 SYDVKM. The CDR3 covers 15 residues. Trimming left V 6 bases short and J 2 bases short, with 16 bases between. The CDR3 sequence: CASSGFVRPNTEAFF. In DNA, the CDR3 is TGTGCCAGCAGCGGCTTTGTCCGCCCAAACACTGAAGCTTTCTTT.